This T cell receptor (beta chain) emerged from a study of Graves' ophthalmopathy and Graves' hyperthyroidism. This clonotype was observed at least ten times. The CDR3 has 16 amino acids. Germline V gene data show CDR1 as SGHRS and CDR2 as YFSETQ. The V end lost 1 base, the J end lost 1 base, and 14 bases lay between the germline ends. Transcripts of RNA were the source for amplifying TCR beta CDR3 regions. First-round RT-PCR relied on HTBI primers, and a second-round multiplex PCR came next. Using its own MiXCR run on the multiplex PCR reads, TCRdb lists one record per CDR3 protein. The profile shows under 400,000 distinct CDR3 sequences, about 17% of them singletons.

This chain links TRBV5-1 with TRBJ1-1; D is possibly TRBD1 (5 bases). Source material: peripheral blood. The receptor's source is an adult man with Graves' ophthalmopathy. The CDR3 spells CASSLWGQRENTEAFF. The DNA for the CDR3 is TGCGCCAGCAGCTTGTGGGGCCAGCGGGAGAACACTGAAGCTTTCTTT. The variable domain in full, with the rest retrieved from reference TRBV5-1 and TRBJ1-1, is KAGVTQTPRYLIKTRGQQVTLSCSPISGHRSVSWYQQTPGQGLQFLFEYFSETQRNKGNFPGRFSGRQFSNSRSEMNVSTLELGDSALYLCASSLWGQRENTEAFFGQGTRLTVV.